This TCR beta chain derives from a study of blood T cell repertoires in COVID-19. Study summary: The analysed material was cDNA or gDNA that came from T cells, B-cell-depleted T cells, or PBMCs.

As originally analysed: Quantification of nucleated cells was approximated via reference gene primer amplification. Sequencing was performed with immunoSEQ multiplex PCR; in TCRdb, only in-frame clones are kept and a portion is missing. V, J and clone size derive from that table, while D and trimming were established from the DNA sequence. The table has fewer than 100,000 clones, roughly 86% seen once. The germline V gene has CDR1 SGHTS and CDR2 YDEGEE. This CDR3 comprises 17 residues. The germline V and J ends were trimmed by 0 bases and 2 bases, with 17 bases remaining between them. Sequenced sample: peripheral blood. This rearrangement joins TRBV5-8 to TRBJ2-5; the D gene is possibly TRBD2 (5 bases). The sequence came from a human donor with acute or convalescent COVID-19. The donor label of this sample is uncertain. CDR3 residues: CASSLVRGVPKQETQYF. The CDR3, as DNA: TGTGCCAGCAGCTTGGTCCGGGGAGTTCCTAAACAAGAGACCCAGTACTTC.